The 29 T cell receptor beta chains below were found in one sample sequenced in a study of Graves' ophthalmopathy and Graves' hyperthyroidism. Amplification of TCR beta CDR3 regions used RNA transcripts. The library came from an HTBI-primed first-round RT-PCR and a second-round multiplex PCR. From the multiplex PCR reads, TCRdb called clonotypes with MiXCR, one entry per CDR3 protein. Of roughly 700,000 distinct CDR3 sequences in the sample, roughly 40% were seen once. The sequenced material came from peripheral blood. The receptors originated from an adult man with Graves' ophthalmopathy.

This clonotype was detected only a few times. This chain connects TRBV10-3 to TRBJ2-7; TRBD2 matches at 11 bases. TRBJ2-1 explains the end of the DNA better; the J call may be wrong. The CDR3 has 14 residues. Germline assignment: CDR1 ENHRY and CDR2 SYGVKD. DNA of the CDR3: TGTGCCATCAGTGATAGCGGGAGGGCCAATGAGCAGTTCTTC. It translates to CAISDSGRANEQFF.

This clonotype was recorded at least ten times. The chain uses TRBV10-3 and TRBJ1-2; D not certain. The germline CDR1 and CDR2 sequences are ENHRY and SYGVKD. V lost 8 bases and J 4 bases, leaving 14 bases between the germline ends. The CDR3 is 13 amino acids. CDR3 in DNA: TGTGCCATCTGGAGCCAGGAGCTCTATGGCTACACCTTC. Translation: CAIWSQELYGYTF.

The chain uses TRBV24-1 and TRBJ1-5; TRBD1 might be the D (5 bases). Germline V lookup: CDR1 KGHDR, CDR2 SFDVKD. The CDR3 totals 14 residues. V lost 11 bases, J lost 7 bases, and 20 bases lay in between. The CDR3 DNA sequence: TGTGCCAGCAGCCTCCCCGGGGAGGGGCAGCCCCAGCATTTT. This translates into CASSLPGEGQPQHF.

This clonotype was found many times. J is TRBJ2-7 and V is TRBV29-1; either TRBD1 or TRBD2 may fit D (5 bases each). V was trimmed by 1 base and J by 4 bases, leaving 11 bases between them. Germline loops: CDR1 SQVTM, CDR2 ANQGSEA. This CDR3 contains 13 residues. CDR3 nucleotides: TGCAGCGTTGAAGCCGGGACCGAATACGAGCAGTACTTC. Translated, it gives CSVEAGTEYEQYF.

The gene calls are TRBV7-2 and TRBJ1-2, with 7 bases aligning to TRBD1. The length of the CDR3 is 13 residues. Germline CDR1 and CDR2: SGHTA and FQGNSA. V trimming: 3 bases; J trimming: 7 bases; junction bases outside the gene matches: 5. The CDR3 is CASSFKQGGGYTF. The DNA for the CDR3 is TGTGCCAGCAGCTTTAAGCAGGGGGGTGGCTACACCTTC.

In this sample, this clonotype turned up many times. The V gene is TRBV2, the J gene TRBJ2-5, with 8 bases fitting TRBD1. V dropped 1 base and J dropped 5; count of bases not matched to a gene: 9. Germline CDR1 SNHLY, CDR2 FYNNEI. The CDR3 runs to 16 residues. The DNA of the CDR3 is TGTGCCAGCAGTGAAGGGACAGGGCCAAAGGTGGAGACCCAGTACTTC. Its protein product is CASSEGTGPKVETQYF.

The V and J genes are TRBV6-6 and TRBJ2-7; D remains unclear. The CDR3 consists of 13 residues. CDR1 is MNHNY and CDR2 is SVGAGI in the germline V gene (reference sequence). Trimming removed 4 bases from V and 5 bases from J, with 12 bases in between. The CDR3 DNA reads as TGTGCCAGCAGTTCCGTCCGTTTGCACGAGCAGTACTTC. This sequence encodes CASSSVRLHEQYF.

This clonotype was counted ten times or more. V and J are TRBV7-9 and TRBJ2-5; D not resolved. V was clipped by 5 bases and J by 5 bases, with 9 bases between them. The CDR3 is 12 amino acids. Germline loops: CDR1 SEHNR, CDR2 FQNEAQ (reference sequence). CDR3 residues: CASSTNLETQYF. CDR3 sequence (DNA): TGTGCCAGCAGCACCAATTTGGAGACCCAGTACTTC. Drawing the rest from reference TRBV7-9 and TRBJ2-5, the complete variable domain is DTGVSQNPRHKITKRGQNVTFRCDPISEHNRLYWYRQTLGQGPEFLTYFQNEAQLEKSRLLSDRFSAERPKGSFSTLEIQRTEQGDSAMYLCASSTNLETQYFGPGTRLLVL.

This clonotype was picked up many times. V gene TRBV24-1 combines with J gene TRBJ2-2; 10 bases agree with TRBD1. CDR3 length: 15 amino acids. Germline V gene sequence: CDR1 KGHDR, CDR2 SFDVKD. The V segment lost 3 bases and the J segment 4 bases; nucleotides outside the gene matches: 1. This CDR3 is CATSDRTGGTGELFF. The CDR3 DNA follows: TGTGCCACCAGTGATCGGACAGGGGGCACCGGGGAGCTGTTTTTT.

Turning to this clonotype: The conserved phenylalanine or tryptophan is not found at the CDR3 terminus, so this likely reflects a read error. This chain uses TRBV9 with TRBJ2-7; D may be TRBD2 (5 bases). The ends were cut back, 0 bases at V and 2 bases at J, with 12 bases in the middle. Germline V gives CDR1 SGDLS, CDR2 YYNGEE. The CDR3 covers 15 residues. DNA of the CDR3: TGTGCCAGCAGCGTAGACCCCCGGCGGGCCTACGAGCAGTACCTC. It translates to CASSVDPRRAYEQYL.

The genes are TRBV7-2 and TRBJ1-2; D possibly corresponds to TRBD1 (5 bases). The CDR3 consists of 12 residues. V was clipped by 8 bases and J by 4 bases, with 11 bases between them. CDR1 and CDR2 (germline): SGHTA, FQGNSA. In nucleotides, the CDR3 is TGTGCCAGCCACCAGGGCTCCTATGGCTACACCTTC. Amino acids: CASHQGSYGYTF.

This clonotype was detected many times. This sequence joins TRBV7-2 and TRBJ1-6, with no clear D. The CDR3 runs 14 residues. V shed 0 bases and J shed 4 bases, with 4 bases lying between them. The germline V gene has CDR1 SGHTA and CDR2 FQGNSA. CDR3 in DNA: TGTGCCAGCAGCTTAGCCCCATATAATTCACCCCTCCACTTT. Residues: CASSLAPYNSPLHF. Filled out from reference TRBV7-2 and TRBJ1-6, the complete variable domain reads GAGVSQSPSNKVTEKGKDVELRCDPISGHTALYWYRQSLGQGLEFLIYFQGNSAPDKSGLPSDRFSAERTGGSVSTLTIQRTQQEDSAVYLCASSLAPYNSPLHFGNGTRLTVT.

As regards this clonotype: Possible read error: a much larger clone is one base away. This sequence joins TRBV25-1 and TRBJ2-5; TRBD1 aligns across 10 bases. This CDR3 has 15 residues. Looked up from germline, CDR1 is MGHDK and CDR2 is SYGVNS. The DNA of the CDR3 is TGTGCCAGCAGTCCAGGGACAGGGGATATGGAGACCCAGTGCTTC. Translation: CASSPGTGDMETQCF.

This clonotype has a single count. The chain combines TRBV20-1 with TRBJ2-2; 13 bases line up with TRBD2. The J segment lost 5 bases and the V segment lost 3 bases, leaving 3 bases of the junction unmatched. Germline values: CDR1 DFQATT, CDR2 SNEGSKA (reference sequence). The CDR3 loop spans 15 amino acids. CDR3: CSASGLAGETGELFF. DNA for the CDR3: TGCAGTGCTAGTGGACTAGCGGGAGAAACCGGGGAGCTGTTTTTT.

The chain employs TRBV20-1 and TRBJ2-7, with D possibly matching TRBD1 (6 bases). CDR3 length: 14 amino acids. CDR1 and CDR2 from the germline V gene are DFQATT and SNEGSKA (reference sequence). The germline V and J ends were trimmed by 6 bases and 0 bases, with 15 bases remaining between them. The DNA of the CDR3 is TGCAGTGCGGGGCGGACAGTGCGCTCCTACGAGCAGTACTTC. Translation: CSAGRTVRSYEQYF.

This clonotype has at least ten counts. The J gene is TRBJ1-1, the V gene TRBV7-9; D not resolved. Germline V gene sequence: CDR1 SEHNR, CDR2 FQNEAQ (reference sequence). The CDR3 runs to 10 residues. V lost 5 bases, J lost 9 bases, and 7 bases lay in between. CDR3: CASSLLQAFF. The CDR3 nucleotides read TGTGCCAGCAGCCTGCTCCAAGCTTTCTTT.

This clonotype was detected only a few times. The rearrangement links TRBV9 to TRBJ1-4; D is perhaps TRBD1 (5 bases). The CDR3 sequence is 14 residues long. CDR1 is SGDLS and CDR2 is YYNGEE in the germline V gene. V lost 4 bases and J 8 bases, leaving 15 bases between the germline ends. CDR3 nucleotides: TGTGCCAGCAGCCCAGCAGGGAGAGGAGAAAAACTGTTTTTT. It is translated as CASSPAGRGEKLFF.

V gene TRBV5-8 combines with J gene TRBJ2-7; TRBD2 aligns across 8 bases. J was trimmed by 7 bases and V by 1 base; bases with no gene match: 10. This CDR3 is built from 15 residues. Germline V gives CDR1 SGHTS, CDR2 YDEGEE. The CDR3 DNA sequence: TGTGCCAGCAGCTTGTTAAGCGGGGGAATACGTGAGCAGTACTTC. Amino acid sequence: CASSLLSGGIREQYF.

J is TRBJ2-7 and V is TRBV12-3 or TRBV12-4; D call uncertain. The CDR3 extends over 14 amino acids. V gave up 3 bases and J gave up 1 base, with 10 bases separating them. The CDR3 coding sequence is TGTGCCAGCAGTTTCGGCAGTACTTCCTACGAGCAGTACTTC. It codes for CASSFGSTSYEQYF.

The chain employs TRBV20-1 and TRBJ1-1, with D possibly TRBD1 on 5 matching bases. Germline loops: CDR1 DFQATT, CDR2 SNEGSKA (reference sequence). The CDR3 contains 14 residues. Trimming took off 5 bases at V and 4 bases at J, with 17 bases between the two ends. In DNA, the CDR3 is TGCAGTGCTCCCTGGGGCAGACCGAGCACTGAAGCTTTCTTT. As protein: CSAPWGRPSTEAFF.

The chain employs TRBV25-1 and TRBJ1-6, with TRBD1 matching over 7 bases. Per the germline V gene, CDR1 is MGHDK and CDR2 is SYGVNS. V shed 5 bases, J shed 3 bases, and the junction held 10 bases outside the gene matches. The length of the CDR3 is 17 residues. CDR3: CASSYEQGDLYNSPLHF. DNA for the CDR3: TGTGCCAGCAGTTACGAGCAGGGGGATCTCTATAATTCACCCCTCCACTTT.

This clonotype was seen ten or more times. The genes are TRBV11-2 and TRBJ2-7; 9 positions match TRBD2. The J segment lost 6 bases and the V segment lost 2 bases, leaving 5 bases of the junction unmatched. The CDR3 totals 14 residues. Germline V lookup: CDR1 SGHAT, CDR2 FQNNGV. DNA of the CDR3: TGTGCCAGCAGCTTATTAGCGGGAGTACCCGAGCAGTACTTC. It codes for CASSLLAGVPEQYF.

This chain connects TRBV4-2 to TRBJ1-2; possibly TRBD1 for D (5 bases). From germline, CDR1 is LGHNA and CDR2 YNFKEQ. CDR3 length: 17 amino acids. Trimming took off 0 bases at V and 2 bases at J, with 16 bases between the two ends. The CDR3 DNA sequence: TGTGCCAGCAGCCAAGAAGGGGTCCTGGCGGGGAACTATGGCTACACCTTC. It encodes CASSQEGVLAGNYGYTF.

This clonotype has a handful of counts. Since a much larger clone is just one base distant, this may be a read error. V and J are TRBV12-3 or TRBV12-4 and TRBJ2-7; D uncertain. V was shortened by 6 bases and J by 0 bases, with 9 bases between the two germline ends. The CDR3 spans 13 residues. As DNA, the CDR3 is TGTGCCAGCAGAGACTGGAACTCCTACGAGCAGTACTTC. It yields the protein CASRDWNSYEQYF.

This clonotype was counted many times. V is TRBV9 and J is TRBJ1-4, with D hard to call. The ends were cut back, 4 bases at V and 8 bases at J, with 12 bases in the middle. Germline V gives CDR1 SGDLS, CDR2 YYNGEE. The CDR3 is 13 residues long. The CDR3 protein is CASSSNVDEKLFF. The CDR3 DNA reads TGTGCCAGCAGCTCTAACGTGGACGAAAAACTGTTTTTT.

This clonotype has at least ten counts. The V gene is TRBV29-1, the J gene TRBJ1-1; D ambiguous. Deletions cut 1 base from V and 7 bases from J, with 13 bases between. The CDR3 has 13 residues. CDR1 SQVTM and CDR2 ANQGSEA come from the germline V gene. CDR3 DNA sequence: TGCAGCGTTGAAGTAACATCTTTGGGTGAAGCTTTCTTT. Its translation is CSVEVTSLGEAFF.

CDR3 protein: CASSQGLKGSYNSPLHF. As DNA, the CDR3 is TGTGCCAGCAGCCAAGGACTGAAAGGCTCCTATAATTCACCCCTCCACTTT. This sequence joins TRBV5-5 and TRBJ1-6; D is uncertain. The CDR3 is 17 amino acids. CDR1 and CDR2 from the germline V gene are SGHKS and YYEKEE (reference sequence). V gave up 4 bases and J gave up 0 bases, with 14 bases separating them.

The sample holds many counts of this clonotype. The chain couples TRBV10-3 to TRBJ1-5; tentative D call: TRBD1 (5 bases). Germline V gene sequence: CDR1 ENHRY, CDR2 SYGVKD. The CDR3 has 16 amino acids. Trimming removed 1 base at V and 6 bases at J, with 16 bases between. CDR3 sequence (DNA): TGTGCCATCAGTGAGTTTGGTTTGGCAGGGAGTCAGCCCCAGCATTTT. Amino acid sequence: CAISEFGLAGSQPQHF.

This clonotype has more than one count but fewer than ten. The V and J genes are TRBV19 and TRBJ2-2; 8 positions agree with TRBD1. The CDR3 extends over 14 amino acids. The ends lost 7 bases at V and 2 bases at J; junction bases unmatched: 3. Per the germline V gene, CDR1 is LNHDA and CDR2 is SQIVND (reference sequence). The CDR3 DNA is TGTGCCAGTACCGACAGGGGTAACACCGGGGAGCTGTTTTTT. Encoded protein: CASTDRGNTGELFF.